This passage covers 6 T cell receptor beta chains from one sample sequenced in a study of T cell repertoires in cytomegalovirus infection. TCRdb re-derived calls from the reads in MiXCR, one entry per CDR3 protein. The sample has about 200,000 distinct CDR3 sequences, roughly 9% seen once. The source material was PBMCs. These TCRs come from a human donor in good health (CMV status not recorded). Some clones in this sample may be carry-over from other donors' samples.

The chain recombines TRBV20-1 with TRBJ2-7; D call uncertain. This CDR3 region has 12 residues. V lost 1 base, J lost 4 bases, and 8 bases lay in between. Germline-derived CDR1 and CDR2 are DFQATT and SNEGSKA (reference sequence). CDR3 sequence reads: CSARGSLYEQYF. Here the CDR3 DNA reads TGCAGTGCTAGAGGGTCCTTATACGAGCAGTACTTC.

The chain joins TRBV7-9 to TRBJ2-1; perhaps TRBD1 as D (5 bases). CDR3 length equals 12 residues. Per germline, CDR1 SEHNR and CDR2 FQNEAQ (reference sequence). Trimming cost V 2 bases and J 10 bases, with 9 bases left between them. The CDR3 DNA follows: TGTGCCAGCAGCTTACCAGGGAAGGAGCAGTTCTTC. It is translated as CASSLPGKEQFF.

Only a few counts were recorded for this clonotype. The chain is built from TRBV5-1 and TRBJ2-3; 9 nucleotides line up with TRBD2. V lost 0 bases and J lost 4; bases outside the gene matches: 3. This CDR3 comprises 15 residues. Per the germline V gene, CDR1 is SGHRS and CDR2 is YFSETQ. CDR3 amino acids: CASSLERGAPDTQYF. The CDR3 DNA sequence: TGCGCCAGCAGCTTGGAGCGGGGGGCCCCAGATACGCAGTATTTT.

This clonotype was counted many times. V and J are TRBV12-3 or TRBV12-4 and TRBJ1-2, with D uncertain. The CDR3 covers 13 residues. V was cut by 6 bases and J by 6 bases, with 14 bases left in between. The CDR3 DNA reads TGTGCCAGCAGCCTCACTACAGCGGATGGCTACACCTTC. Encoded protein: CASSLTTADGYTF.

The CDR3 DNA is TGCAGTGCATCCGAACAAGAGACCCAGTACTTC. Protein sequence: CSASEQETQYF. The rearrangement links TRBV20-1 to TRBJ2-5, with D hard to call. Germline CDR1 and CDR2: DFQATT and SNEGSKA (reference sequence). V was clipped by 6 bases and J by 2 bases, with 7 bases between them. CDR3 size: 11 residues.

The chain links TRBV11-2 to TRBJ1-1, with D perhaps TRBD1 (5 bases). The CDR3 loop spans 15 amino acids. Trimming shortened V by 3 bases and J by 4 bases, and 15 bases separated the two germline ends. Germline loops: CDR1 SGHAT, CDR2 FQNNGV. The CDR3 is CASSFLGRGFTEAFF. CDR3 in DNA: TGTGCCAGCAGCTTCCTGGGCCGGGGGTTCACTGAAGCTTTCTTT.